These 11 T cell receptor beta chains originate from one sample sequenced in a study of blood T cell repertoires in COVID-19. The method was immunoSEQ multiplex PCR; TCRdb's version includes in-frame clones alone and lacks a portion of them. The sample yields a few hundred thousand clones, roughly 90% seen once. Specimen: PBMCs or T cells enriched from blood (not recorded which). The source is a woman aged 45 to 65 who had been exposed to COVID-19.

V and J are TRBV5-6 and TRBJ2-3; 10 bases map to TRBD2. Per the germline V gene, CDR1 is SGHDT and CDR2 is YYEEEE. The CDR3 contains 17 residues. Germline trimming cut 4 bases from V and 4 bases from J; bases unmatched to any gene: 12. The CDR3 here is CASSQFRGLASADTQYF. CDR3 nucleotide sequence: TGTGCCAGCAGCCAATTTAGGGGACTAGCGAGCGCAGATACGCAGTATTTT.

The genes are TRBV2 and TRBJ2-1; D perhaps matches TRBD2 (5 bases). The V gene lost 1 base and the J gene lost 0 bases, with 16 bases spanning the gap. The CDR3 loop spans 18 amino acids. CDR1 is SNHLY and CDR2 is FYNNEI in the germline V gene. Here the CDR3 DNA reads TGTGCCAGCAGTGAAGAAGAGGGAAGCAGAGCCTCCTACAATGAGCAGTTCTTC. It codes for CASSEEEGSRASYNEQFF.

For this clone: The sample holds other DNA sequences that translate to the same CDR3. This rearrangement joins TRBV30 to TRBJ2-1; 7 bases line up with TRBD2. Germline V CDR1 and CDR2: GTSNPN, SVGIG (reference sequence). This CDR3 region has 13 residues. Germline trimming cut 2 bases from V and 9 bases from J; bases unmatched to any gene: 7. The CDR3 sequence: CAWSLSGGGEQFF. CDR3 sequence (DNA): TGTGCCTGGAGTCTGTCGGGGGGAGGTGAGCAGTTCTTC.

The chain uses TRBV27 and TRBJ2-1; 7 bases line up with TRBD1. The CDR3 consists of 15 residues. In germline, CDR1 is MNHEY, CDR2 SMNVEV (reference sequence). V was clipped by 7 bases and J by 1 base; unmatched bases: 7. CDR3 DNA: TGTGCCAGCAATACCGGGACAGCATCCTACAATGAGCAGTTCTTC. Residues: CASNTGTASYNEQFF.

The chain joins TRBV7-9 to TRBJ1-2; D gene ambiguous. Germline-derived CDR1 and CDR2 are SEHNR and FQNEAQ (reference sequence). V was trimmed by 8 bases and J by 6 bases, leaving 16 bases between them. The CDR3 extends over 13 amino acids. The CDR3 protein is CASSPATGDGYTF. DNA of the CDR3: TGTGCCAGCTCCCCCGCGACTGGTGATGGCTACACCTTC.

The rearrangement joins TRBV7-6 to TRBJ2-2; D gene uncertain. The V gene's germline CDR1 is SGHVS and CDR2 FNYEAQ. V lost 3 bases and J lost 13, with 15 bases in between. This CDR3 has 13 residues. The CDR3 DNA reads TGTGCCAGCAGCTTGAGCGTACGTAGCCCGCTGTTTTTT. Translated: CASSLSVRSPLFF.

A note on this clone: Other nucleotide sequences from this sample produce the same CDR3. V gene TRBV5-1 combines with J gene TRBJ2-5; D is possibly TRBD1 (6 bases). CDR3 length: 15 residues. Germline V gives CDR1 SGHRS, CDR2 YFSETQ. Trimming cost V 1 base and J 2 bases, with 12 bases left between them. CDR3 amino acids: CASSLLAGAQETQYF. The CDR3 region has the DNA TGCGCCAGCAGCTTGCTGGCAGGGGCGCAAGAGACCCAGTACTTC.

The CDR3 DNA reads as TGCAGCGTTGTGCCCAGGCTCAACACTGAAGCTTTCTTT. Translating gives CSVVPRLNTEAFF. The V call is TRBV29-1, the J call TRBJ1-1; no clear D gene. Germline V gene lookup returns CDR1 SQVTM and CDR2 ANQGSEA. The CDR3 spans 13 residues. The ends were cut back, 4 bases at V and 2 bases at J, with 11 bases in the middle.

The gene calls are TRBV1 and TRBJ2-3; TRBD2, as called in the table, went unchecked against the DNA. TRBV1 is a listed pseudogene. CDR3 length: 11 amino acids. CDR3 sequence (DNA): TGCACCAGCAGCCTACTCGCGGGGGGGTTTTTT. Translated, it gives CTSSLLAGGFF.

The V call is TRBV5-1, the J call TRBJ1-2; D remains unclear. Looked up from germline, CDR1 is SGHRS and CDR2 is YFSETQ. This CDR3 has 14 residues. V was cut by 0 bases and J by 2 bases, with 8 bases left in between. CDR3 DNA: TGCGCCAGCAGCTTGGGCCAGGCCAACTATGGCTACACCTTC. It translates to CASSLGQANYGYTF.

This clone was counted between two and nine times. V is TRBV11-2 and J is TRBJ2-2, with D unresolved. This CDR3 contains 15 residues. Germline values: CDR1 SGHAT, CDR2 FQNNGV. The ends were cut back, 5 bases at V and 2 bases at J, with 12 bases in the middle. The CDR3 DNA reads TGTGCCAGCAGCCCCTCGAACAGAAACACCGGGGAGCTGTTTTTT. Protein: CASSPSNRNTGELFF.